The 14 T cell receptor beta chains below come from one sample, sequenced in a study of somatic mutations in cytotoxic T cells in rheumatoid arthritis (dated by TCRdb to about 2017). Library preparation employed the immunoSEQ multiplex PCR assay. The clones in this table, taken by TCRdb from immuneACCESS, are in-frame only. Not every clone is retained; where verified, under half of the shortfall comes from an unresolved V gene, and the cause of the rest is unknown. The sample contains 20,000 or so clones, 82% of them found a single time. Of the sample, about 11% is held by the ten largest clones. The source material was CD8+ T cells sorted from blood. The receptors derive from a woman aged 45-65 years in good health.

This rearrangement joins TRBV13 to TRBJ2-1; 12 bases are shared with TRBD2. Losses at the gene ends were 4 bases for V and 0 bases for J; bases not matched to a gene: 1. The CDR3 loop spans 16 amino acids. Germline-derived CDR1 and CDR2 are PRHDT and FYEKMQ (reference sequence). The CDR3 loop reads CASSSSGGVSYNEQFF. The CDR3 DNA reads as TGTGCCAGCAGCTCTAGCGGGGGGGTCTCCTACAATGAGCAGTTCTTC.

In its sample, this clone was seen a few times. The chain combines TRBV28 with TRBJ2-7; no reliable D call. The CDR3 is 11 residues long. Per germline, CDR1 MDHEN and CDR2 SYDVKM. The V gene lost 3 bases and the J gene lost 6 bases, with 6 bases spanning the gap. The CDR3 bases are TGTGCCAGCAGTTTCAGGCGCGAGCAGTACTTC. This codes for CASSFRREQYF.

In its sample, this clone was seen a few times. CDR3 region: CASSGTGVEQYF. CDR3 DNA: TGTGCCAGCAGTGGGACAGGGGTTGAGCAGTACTTC. This chain joins TRBV2 and TRBJ2-7; 9 nucleotides line up with TRBD1. Per the germline V gene, CDR1 is SNHLY and CDR2 is FYNNEI. The V and J ends lost 4 bases and 7 bases, in that order; junction bases with no gene match: 2. The CDR3 spans 12 residues. The variable domain in full, completed from reference TRBV2 and TRBJ2-7, reads EPEVTQTPSHQVTQMGQEVILRCVPISNHLYFYWYRQILGQKVEFLVSFYNNEISEKSEIFDDQFSVERPDGSNFTLKIRSTKLEDSAMYFCASSGTGVEQYFGPGTRLTVT.

The rearrangement joins TRBV9 to TRBJ2-5, with D hard to call. Trimming shortened V by 0 bases and J by 3 bases, and 6 bases separated the two germline ends. The germline V gene encodes CDR1 SGDLS and CDR2 YYNGEE. This CDR3 contains 13 residues. CDR3 nucleotide sequence: TGTGCCAGCAGCGTAGCTAGGGAAGAGACCCAGTACTTC. Amino acid sequence: CASSVAREETQYF. The variable domain in full, completed from reference TRBV9 and TRBJ2-5, reads DSGVTQTPKHLITATGQRVTLRCSPRSGDLSVYWYQQSLDQGLQFLIQYYNGEERAKGNILERFSAQQFPDLHSELNLSSLELGDSALYFCASSVAREETQYFGPGTRLLVL.

This chain connects TRBV9 to TRBJ1-6; possible D gene TRBD1, 6 bases. The V gene lost 4 bases and the J gene lost 9 bases, with 20 bases spanning the gap. The CDR3 covers 16 residues. The germline V gene has CDR1 SGDLS and CDR2 YYNGEE. The CDR3: CASSSQKGPRGSPLHF. The CDR3 DNA reads as TGTGCCAGCAGCTCCCAGAAGGGTCCCAGGGGTTCACCCCTCCACTTT.

The gene calls are TRBV9 and TRBJ1-1; possibly TRBD1 for D (5 bases). From germline, CDR1 is SGDLS and CDR2 YYNGEE. This CDR3 spans 14 amino acids. Trimming cost V 0 bases and J 5 bases, with 11 bases left between them. The CDR3 nucleotides read TGTGCCAGCAGCGTAGCGGGGGGTGGGACTGAAGCTTTCTTT. It yields the protein CASSVAGGGTEAFF.

This clone was counted once. This chain links TRBV7-9 with TRBJ1-5, with a possible D match to TRBD1 (5 bases). Trimming cost V 4 bases and J 6 bases, with 10 bases left between them. The CDR3 length is 13 residues. In germline, CDR1 is SEHNR, CDR2 FQNEAQ (reference sequence). The DNA of the CDR3 is TGTGCCAGCAGCTCGACAGTCGGTCAGCCCCAGCATTTT. Its translation is CASSSTVGQPQHF. The whole variable domain, remainder taken from reference TRBV7-9 and TRBJ1-5, is DTGVSQNPRHKITKRGQNVTFRCDPISEHNRLYWYRQTLGQGPEFLTYFQNEAQLEKSRLLSDRFSAERPKGSFSTLEIQRTEQGDSAMYLCASSSTVGQPQHFGDGTRLSIL.

V and J are TRBV2 and TRBJ2-5, with 10 nucleotides matching TRBD2. There are 15 residues in the CDR3. J lost 10 bases, V lost 5 bases, and 13 bases had no gene match. Germline V gives CDR1 SNHLY, CDR2 FYNNEI. Here the CDR3 DNA reads TGTGCCAGCAGTCCGCCGGGACTAGCGACGGGCCACCAGTACTTC. It translates to CASSPPGLATGHQYF.

The chain recombines TRBV19 with TRBJ2-1, with a possible D match to TRBD1 (6 bases). This CDR3 contains 16 residues. The germline V and J ends were trimmed by 1 base and 4 bases, with 14 bases remaining between them. The germline V gene has CDR1 LNHDA and CDR2 SQIVND (reference sequence). The CDR3, as DNA: TGTGCCAGTAGTATAGTACGACAGGTGATATACAATGAGCAGTTCTTC. Translation: CASSIVRQVIYNEQFF.

The CDR3 region is CASSFAFGEETQYF. The CDR3 DNA is TGTGCCAGCAGTTTTGCCTTCGGGGAGGAGACCCAGTACTTC. The V gene is TRBV27, the J gene TRBJ2-5; possibly TRBD2 for D (5 bases). CDR1 is MNHEY, CDR2 SMNVEV, per germline (reference sequence). There are 14 residues in the CDR3. The ends were cut back, 3 bases at V and 5 bases at J, with 13 bases in the middle.

This clone appeared a single time. The J gene is TRBJ2-3, the V gene TRBV5-4, with 9 bases that match TRBD1. Per the germline V gene, CDR1 is SGHNT and CDR2 is YYREEE (reference sequence). The V segment lost 2 bases and the J segment 5 bases; nucleotides outside the gene matches: 9. CDR3 length: 16 residues. Written as DNA, the CDR3 is TGTGCCAGCAGCTTAGACTGGACAGGGGCGGGAGATACGCAGTATTTT. Translation: CASSLDWTGAGDTQYF.

V gene TRBV5-4 combines with J gene TRBJ1-1, with 7 bases lining up with TRBD1. Trimming at V came to 5 bases and at J to 1 base, leaving 5 bases not matched to a gene. Per germline, CDR1 SGHNT and CDR2 YYREEE (reference sequence). This CDR3 region has 14 residues. In DNA, the CDR3 is TGTGCCAGCAGTCCAAACAGGGGGAACACTGAAGCTTTCTTT. As protein: CASSPNRGNTEAFF.

This sequence joins TRBV4-1 and TRBJ2-5; 8 nucleotides match TRBD1. Looked up from germline, CDR1 is MGHRA and CDR2 is YSYEKL. V shed 2 bases, J shed 7 bases, and the junction held 12 bases outside the gene matches. CDR3 length equals 16 residues. For the CDR3, the DNA is TGCGCCAGCAGCCAAAATCGCGCACAGGGGGAAGTGACCCAGTACTTC. This codes for CASSQNRAQGEVTQYF.

V gene TRBV5-4 combines with J gene TRBJ2-2; no reliable D call. V lost 0 bases, J lost 9 bases, and 9 bases lay in between. This CDR3 contains 13 residues. CDR1 and CDR2 from the germline V gene are SGHNT and YYREEE (reference sequence). The CDR3 reads CASSLVGNRELFF. DNA of the CDR3: TGTGCCAGCAGCTTGGTGGGAAACCGGGAGCTGTTTTTT.